These 10 T cell receptor beta chains share one sample of origin, sequenced in a study of Graves' ophthalmopathy and Graves' hyperthyroidism. Transcripts of RNA were the source for amplifying TCR beta CDR3 regions. Amplification began with first-round RT-PCR using HTBI primers, then second-round multiplex PCR was performed. TCRdb re-derived calls from the multiplex PCR reads in MiXCR, one entry per CDR3 protein. The sample has about 150,000 distinct CDR3 sequences; approximately 38% are singletons. The material sequenced was peripheral blood. The receptors originated from a woman aged 40 to 55 with Graves' ophthalmopathy.

V is TRBV10-1 and J is TRBJ1-1, with 8 bases matching TRBD1. CDR1 is WNHNN, CDR2 SYGVQD, per germline (reference sequence). V was clipped by 6 bases and J by 3 bases; unmatched bases: 9. CDR3 length equals 15 residues. As DNA, the CDR3 is TGCGCCAGCAGCCGTGGACAGGGTGGACACACTGAAGCTTTCTTT. It is translated as CASSRGQGGHTEAFF.

The chain combines TRBV18 with TRBJ1-1; the D is unclear. The V gene lost 5 bases and the J gene lost 3 bases, with 1 base spanning the gap. Per the germline V gene, CDR1 is KGHSH and CDR2 is LQKENI. The CDR3 runs to 10 residues. CDR3 DNA sequence: TGTGCCAGCTCAGACACTGAAGCTTTCTTT. Its protein is CASSDTEAFF.

The rearrangement links TRBV12-3 or TRBV12-4 to TRBJ1-5; D is ambiguous. The CDR3 contains 15 residues. With 6 bases removed from V and 4 bases from J, the gap between germline ends came to 16 bases. DNA of the CDR3: TGTGCCAGCAGCATCAACGGACGGAAGAATCAGCCCCAGCATTTT. It encodes CASSINGRKNQPQHF.

This chain uses TRBV6-1 with TRBJ2-7; D unclear. Trimming stripped 5 bases from V and 0 bases from J, with 8 bases between. This CDR3 comprises 13 residues. CDR1 and CDR2 from the germline V gene are MNHNS and SASEGT. CDR3 protein: CASSPDLSYEQYF. The CDR3 DNA is TGTGCCAGCAGTCCAGACCTCTCCTACGAGCAGTACTTC.

This clonotype was counted many times. This chain links TRBV18 with TRBJ2-7; 7 bases match TRBD1. The CDR3 consists of 15 residues. Germline V gives CDR1 KGHSH, CDR2 LQKENI. V lost 2 bases and J lost 2; bases outside the gene matches: 6. CDR3 sequence (DNA): TGTGCCAGCTCACCAAACCAGGGACAGCCCTACGAGCAGTACTTC. It is translated as CASSPNQGQPYEQYF.

The gene calls are TRBV20-1 and TRBJ1-1; no clear D. Germline CDR1 reads DFQATT; CDR2 reads SNEGSKA (reference sequence). The CDR3 is made up of 14 amino acids. V was clipped by 6 bases and J by 0 bases, with 14 bases between them. CDR3 loop: CSAPEPYMNTEAFF. The CDR3 DNA reads TGCAGTGCCCCCGAGCCTTACATGAACACTGAAGCTTTCTTT.

The chain joins TRBV27 to TRBJ2-7, with 10 bases aligning to TRBD1. This CDR3 contains 15 residues. V lost 5 bases and J lost 1; bases outside the gene matches: 5. The germline V gene has CDR1 MNHEY and CDR2 SMNVEV (reference sequence). CDR3 DNA sequence: TGTGCCAGCAGTGACAGGGGGCGGCGGTCCTACGAGCAGTACTTC. Translated, it gives CASSDRGRRSYEQYF.

This clonotype was seen more than once but under ten times. The gene calls are TRBV19 and TRBJ2-2; TRBD1 matches 7 bases. The CDR3 has 15 residues. V was clipped by 3 bases and J by 3 bases; unmatched bases: 4. Germline V CDR1 and CDR2: LNHDA, SQIVND (reference sequence). The DNA of the CDR3 is TGTGCCAGTAGTATTGCACAGGGGTACACCGGGGAGCTGTTTTTT. It encodes CASSIAQGYTGELFF. Drawing the rest from reference TRBV19 and TRBJ2-2, the complete variable domain is DGGITQSPKYLFRKEGQNVTLSCEQNLNHDAMYWYRQDPGQGLRLIYYSQIVNDFQKGDIAEGYSVSREKKESFPLTVTSAQKNPTAFYLCASSIAQGYTGELFFGEGSRLTVL.

The genes are TRBV12-3 or TRBV12-4 and TRBJ2-5; 10 bases are shared with TRBD2. The CDR3 sequence is 13 residues long. The junction had 1 base not matched to a gene; V was cut back by 6 bases and J by 3 bases. In DNA form, the CDR3 reads TGTGCCAGCAGAACTAGCGGGGAAGAGACCCAGTACTTC. Encoded protein: CASRTSGEETQYF.

J is TRBJ1-5 and V is TRBV6-2 or TRBV6-3; possible D gene TRBD1, 5 bases. V lost 4 bases and J lost 9, with 19 bases in between. CDR3 size: 15 residues. The V gene's germline CDR1 is MNHEY and CDR2 SVGEGT. CDR3 bases: TGTGCCAGCAGTTTCCGACCGACAGCTTTGACGCCCCAGCATTTT. This gives the protein CASSFRPTALTPQHF.